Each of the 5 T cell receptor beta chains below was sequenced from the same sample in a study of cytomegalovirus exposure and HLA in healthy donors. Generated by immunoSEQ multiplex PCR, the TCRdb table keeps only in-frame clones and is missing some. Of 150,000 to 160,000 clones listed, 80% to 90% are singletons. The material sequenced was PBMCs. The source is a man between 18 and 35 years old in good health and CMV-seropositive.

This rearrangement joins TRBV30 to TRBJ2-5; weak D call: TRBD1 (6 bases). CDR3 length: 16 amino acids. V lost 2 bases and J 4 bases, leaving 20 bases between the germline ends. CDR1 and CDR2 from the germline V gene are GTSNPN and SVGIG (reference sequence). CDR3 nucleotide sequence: TGTGCCTGGAGTCCTGGGGGCGGCAGGGGTGGAGAGACCCAGTACTTC. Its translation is CAWSPGGGRGGETQYF.

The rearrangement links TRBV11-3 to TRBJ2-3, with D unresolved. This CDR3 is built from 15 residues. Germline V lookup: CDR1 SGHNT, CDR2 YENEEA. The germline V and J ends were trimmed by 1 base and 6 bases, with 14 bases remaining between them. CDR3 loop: CASSLAGLPRDTQYF. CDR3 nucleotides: TGTGCCAGCAGCTTAGCGGGTCTTCCGAGGGATACGCAGTATTTT.

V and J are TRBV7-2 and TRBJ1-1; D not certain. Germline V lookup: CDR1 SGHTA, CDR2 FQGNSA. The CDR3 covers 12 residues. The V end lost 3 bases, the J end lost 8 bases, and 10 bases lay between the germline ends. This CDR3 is CASSFVPGEAFF. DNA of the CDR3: TGTGCCAGCAGCTTTGTACCGGGGGAAGCTTTCTTT.

CDR3 protein: CSVKASGIGRTDTQYF. In nucleotides, the CDR3 is TGCAGCGTGAAGGCTAGCGGGATTGGGAGGACAGATACGCAGTATTTT. This chain connects TRBV29-1 to TRBJ2-3, with 9 bases identical to TRBD2. The CDR3 contains 16 residues. CDR1 SQVTM and CDR2 ANQGSEA come from the germline V gene. The V gene end was trimmed by 6 bases and the J gene end by 3 bases; junction bases not matched to a gene: 13.

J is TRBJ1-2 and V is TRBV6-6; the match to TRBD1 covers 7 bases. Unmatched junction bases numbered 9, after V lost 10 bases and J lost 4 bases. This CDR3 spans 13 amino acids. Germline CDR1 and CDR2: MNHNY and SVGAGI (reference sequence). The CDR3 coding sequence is TGTGCCACCACGAAGGGGGCTGGCTATGGCTACACCTTC. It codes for CATTKGAGYGYTF.